The 7 T cell receptor beta chains below were found in one sample sequenced in a study of a mutant IDH1 vaccine in newly diagnosed glioma. Generated by immunoSEQ multiplex PCR, the TCRdb table keeps only in-frame clones and is missing some. The top ten hold more than 15% of the sample, which has fewer than 45,000 clones, roughly 92% seen once. Time point described: baseline, week 1 (first vaccination visit). Treatment given: pre-vaccination baseline after standard-of-care therapy. Sequencing used PBMCs, obtained from a glioma patient treated with radiotherapy, temozolomide or both. The receptors originated from a man aged 18 to 30 with glioma.

The chain joins TRBV7-8 to TRBJ1-1; D remains ambiguous. Between the trimmed V and J ends, which lost 3 bases and 4 bases, there was a span of 12 bases. This CDR3 comprises 14 residues. The germline V gene encodes CDR1 SGHVS and CDR2 FQNEAQ. DNA of the CDR3: TGTGCCAGCAGCTTCCGGGGTACGGGCACTGAAGCTTTCTTT. As protein: CASSFRGTGTEAFF.

The CDR3 coding sequence is TGTGCCAGCAGTGAAGCGGGACACTCAAACCACGAGCAGTACTTC. Translating it yields CASSEAGHSNHEQYF. The J gene is TRBJ2-7, the V gene TRBV6-1; possible D gene TRBD1, 6 bases. In germline, CDR1 is MNHNS, CDR2 SASEGT. The V gene lost 0 bases and the J gene lost 5 bases, with 14 bases spanning the gap. The CDR3 runs to 15 residues.

V is TRBV7-6 and J is TRBJ2-3, with unresolved D. Germline assignment: CDR1 SGHVS and CDR2 FNYEAQ. Trimming shortened V by 1 base and J by 6 bases, and 8 bases separated the two germline ends. CDR3 length: 13 residues. The chain's CDR3 is CASSLEVRDTQYF. The CDR3 coding sequence is TGTGCCAGCAGCTTAGAAGTAAGGGATACGCAGTATTTT.

The rearrangement links TRBV28 to TRBJ1-5; D unclear. The CDR3 consists of 15 residues. CDR1 MDHEN and CDR2 SYDVKM come from the germline V gene. The germline V and J ends were trimmed by 1 base and 4 bases, with 11 bases remaining between them. CDR3 nucleotides: TGTGCCAGCAGTTTATATTGGCAGAAGAATCAGCCCCAGCATTTT. Residues: CASSLYWQKNQPQHF.

The chain uses TRBV4-2 and TRBJ2-4; 11 nucleotides line up with TRBD2. CDR1 and CDR2 (germline): LGHNA, YNFKEQ. The CDR3 sequence is 20 residues long. V lost 4 bases, J lost 5 bases, and 19 bases stayed unmatched. CDR3 bases: TGTGCCAGCAGCCTCTTTGGGATAGCGGGAGGGCCGATGACGGAAAACATTCAGTACTTC. The encoded protein is CASSLFGIAGGPMTENIQYF.

V usage is TRBV5-1 and J usage is TRBJ2-1; 7 bases match TRBD1. The CDR3 covers 16 residues. Unmatched junction bases numbered 11, after V lost 1 base and J lost 7 bases. The germline V gene has CDR1 SGHRS and CDR2 YFSETQ. The CDR3 spells CASSLWGQTNGNEQFF. The CDR3 DNA follows: TGCGCCAGCAGCTTGTGGGGACAGACGAACGGGAATGAGCAGTTCTTC.

The gene calls are TRBV4-3 and TRBJ2-3; TRBD2 matches at 8 bases. Germline CDR1 and CDR2: LGHNA and YSLEER. This CDR3 is 18 amino acids long. V lost 1 base and J lost 2; bases outside the gene matches: 11. The CDR3 nucleotides read TGCGCCAGCAGCCAAGCCCCGGTTACTAGCGGCAACACAGATACGCAGTATTTT. Protein: CASSQAPVTSGNTDTQYF.